This section outlines one TCR beta chain sequence together with its context. Antigen specificity is unknown. This entry comes from a study of shared clonotypes between healthy human individuals. The V segment lost 3 bases and the J segment 4 bases; nucleotides outside the gene matches: 6. The CDR3 length is 16 residues. In germline, CDR1 is SNHLY, CDR2 FYNNEI. Selected positively for CCR7 and CD45RO-negative, naive CD8 cells excluded terminally differentiated effector memory CD45RA+ cells. Donors were healthy HIV-negative adults without recent acute infections or vaccinations. Every donor was a Caucasian adult from Nashville, Tennessee. Here immunoSEQ multiplex PCR was the method, and the copy in TCRdb shows in-frame clones only, minus some. The sample holds roughly 550,000 clones, around 95% seen once. Overall study findings and caveats: Only blood samples were collected, and tissue repertoires likely differ. Several donors held approximately 4.6% of naive CD4 clonotypes in common.

The chain joins TRBV2 to TRBJ2-2, with 9 bases fitting TRBD1. The clonotype was recovered from a woman under 40 in good health. The sequenced material came from naive CD8+ T cells sorted from blood. The chain's CDR3 is CASSDWTGEGTGELFF. CDR3 sequence (DNA): TGTGCCAGCAGTGATTGGACAGGGGAGGGCACCGGGGAGCTGTTTTTT.